The entry below gives a single T cell receptor (beta chain) sequence along with its context. Its cognate antigen is unknown. A read error is possible here, since a much larger clone lies one base away. This CDR3 has 17 residues. Germline V lookup: CDR1 LGHDT, CDR2 YNNKEL (reference sequence). With 5 bases clipped from V and 14 bases from J, the junction kept 18 bases outside the gene matches. The data belong to a study of early T cells in non-severe SARS-CoV-2 infection. Overall study context: RNA in bulk from unsorted whole blood was sequenced, and chains were unpaired.

Tagging with unique molecular identifiers was applied to individual cDNA molecules. TCRdb re-derived calls from the 5' RACE reads in MiXCR, one entry per CDR3 protein. Of 55,000 to 80,000 distinct CDR3 sequences listed, 11% are singletons. Study-wide points: Missing private and CD4 specificities, VDJdb matching favored anti-spike CD8 responses.

The sequencing input was whole blood. The rearrangement uses TRBV3-1 and TRBJ2-3; 14 positions agree with TRBD2. This TCR derives from an adult who was a healthcare worker with PCR-confirmed SARS-CoV-2 infection or an uninfected control (not recorded which). CDR3 sequence: CASSAGSTGTSGRRWYF. The CDR3 DNA reads TGTGCCAGCAGCGCGGGTTCGACCGGGACTAGCGGGAGAAGGTGGTATTTT.